Presented here are 18 T cell receptor beta chains from one specimen sequenced in a study of response to subunit inactivated influenza vaccine. Each CDR3 protein gets one entry after TCRdb re-called the RT-PCR reads with MiXCR. Of roughly 170,000 distinct CDR3 sequences listed, about 9% are singletons. Sequenced here: non-naive T cells sorted from PBMCs, sampled on the day of vaccination. These receptors originate from a man between 45 and 60 years old who received an inactivated influenza vaccine.

This clonotype showed up just a few times. The J gene is TRBJ2-3, the V gene TRBV13; TRBD2 agrees at 12 bases. Germline values: CDR1 PRHDT, CDR2 FYEKMQ (reference sequence). V trimming: 1 base; J trimming: 1 base; junction bases outside the gene matches: 6. The CDR3 is 18 residues long. DNA of the CDR3: TGTGCCAGCAGCTTAGTGGCTAGCGGGGGGGCCCGCACAGATACGCAGTATTTT. Translation gives CASSLVASGGARTDTQYF.

V and J are TRBV20-1 and TRBJ2-1; 7 nucleotides align to TRBD1. With V trimmed by 5 bases and J by 2 bases, 9 bases remained unmatched. Per the germline V gene, CDR1 is DFQATT and CDR2 is SNEGSKA (reference sequence). This CDR3 is built from 15 residues. CDR3 loop: CSAPTRQGAYNEQFF. Written as DNA, the CDR3 is TGCAGTGCTCCTACGAGGCAGGGGGCCTACAATGAGCAGTTCTTC.

Concerning this clonotype itself: This may arise from a read error, as a much more abundant clone is one base away. CDR3 region: CASCESGTQTQPQHF. The CDR3 nucleotides are TGTGCCAGCTGCGAATCCGGGACCCAGACCCAGCCCCAGCATTTT. The chain recombines TRBV9 with TRBJ1-5; D is possibly TRBD1 (5 bases). Germline V CDR1 and CDR2: SGDLS, YYNGEE. This CDR3 contains 15 residues. Trimming stripped 7 bases from V and 7 bases from J, with 21 bases between.

This chain links TRBV29-1 with TRBJ1-4, with 7 bases matching TRBD1. Germline CDR1 reads SQVTM; CDR2 reads ANQGSEA. Unmatched junction bases numbered 9, after V lost 4 bases and J lost 10 bases. The CDR3 has 13 amino acids. The CDR3 DNA is TGCAGCGTTGTGGGGCAGGGGGTCGGAAAACTGTTTTTT. Translated: CSVVGQGVGKLFF.

There are many counts of this clonotype. The V call is TRBV5-1, the J call TRBJ2-1; tentatively, D is TRBD2 (5 bases). CDR1 and CDR2 from the germline V gene are SGHRS and YFSETQ. The CDR3 is made up of 14 amino acids. Trimming cost V 0 bases and J 8 bases, with 12 bases left between them. Written as DNA, the CDR3 is TGCGCCAGCAGCTTGGATCGGGGTTGGGATGAGCAGTTCTTC. This codes for CASSLDRGWDEQFF. Complete variable domain (other parts from reference TRBV5-1 and TRBJ2-1): KAGVTQTPRYLIKTRGQQVTLSCSPISGHRSVSWYQQTPGQGLQFLFEYFSETQRNKGNFPGRFSGRQFSNSRSEMNVSTLELGDSALYLCASSLDRGWDEQFFGPGTRLTVL.

This clonotype was found many times. The rearrangement uses TRBV5-1 and TRBJ2-5, with 13 bases identical to TRBD2. The CDR3 extends over 17 amino acids. Germline V gene data show CDR1 as SGHRS and CDR2 as YFSETQ. V dropped 0 bases and J dropped 3; count of bases not matched to a gene: 5. The CDR3 bases are TGCGCCAGCAGCTTGGGATCCGGGACTAGCGGGAAAGAGACCCAGTACTTC. Translating gives CASSLGSGTSGKETQYF.

J is TRBJ1-3 and V is TRBV6-2 or TRBV6-3; D uncertain. Trimming stripped 2 bases from V and 0 bases from J, with 5 bases between. This CDR3 has 14 residues. Germline loops: CDR1 MNHEY, CDR2 SVGEGT. This chain's CDR3 is CASSYRSSGNTIYF. In DNA, the CDR3 is TGTGCCAGCAGTTACCGCAGCTCTGGAAACACCATATATTTT.

The chain carries TRBV7-9 and TRBJ2-1, with 9 positions matching TRBD1. Trimming removed 5 bases from V and 6 bases from J; junction bases left unmatched: 14. The CDR3 is 17 residues long. CDR1 is SEHNR and CDR2 is FQNEAQ in the germline V gene (reference sequence). CDR3: CASSPTLTGTGSNEQFF. In DNA, the CDR3 is TGTGCCAGCAGCCCAACCTTGACCGGGACAGGGAGCAATGAGCAGTTCTTC.

This clonotype was found a few times. The rearrangement joins TRBV5-1 to TRBJ1-5, with 10 bases matching TRBD1. This CDR3 has 14 amino acids. After removal of 4 bases from V and 5 bases from J, the junction contained 3 bases not matched to a gene. The germline V gene encodes CDR1 SGHRS and CDR2 YFSETQ. The CDR3 DNA follows: TGCGCCAGCAGCCCCGGGACAGGGGATCAGCCCCAGCATTTT. It translates to CASSPGTGDQPQHF.

This clonotype was found a few times. The chain combines TRBV6-2 or TRBV6-3 with TRBJ2-5; tentatively, D is TRBD1 or TRBD2 (5 bases each). Germline lookup yields CDR1 MNHEY and CDR2 SVGEGT. The CDR3 contains 13 residues. V lost 8 bases and J 1 base, leaving 11 bases between the germline ends. The CDR3 DNA reads TGTGCCAGCCAACGGGACGGCCAAGAGACCCAGTACTTC. Protein sequence: CASQRDGQETQYF.

Notes on this clonotype: The conserved phenylalanine or tryptophan normally closing the CDR3 is absent here, so this likely arose from a read error. The DNA is omitted, as the CDR3 cannot be located on it reliably, and the CDR3 follows TCRdb's listing. The genes are TRBV29-1 and TRBJ1-2. Both ends counted, the CDR3 spans 9 residues. Looked up from germline, CDR1 is SQVTM and CDR2 is ANQGSEA. CDR3: CSVDKGLFQ.

This clonotype was seen a handful of times. The chain employs TRBV12-3 or TRBV12-4 and TRBJ2-6; 10 bases match TRBD2. This CDR3 has 17 residues. V lost 6 bases and J lost 4; bases outside the gene matches: 9. CDR3 residues: CASSRPGLAQGANVLTF. The DNA of the CDR3 is TGTGCCAGCAGCCGACCGGGACTAGCGCAAGGGGCCAACGTCCTGACTTTC.

This clonotype was seen at least ten times. V usage is TRBV4-2 and J usage is TRBJ1-5; no definite D call. Trimming took off 2 bases at V and 0 bases at J, with 5 bases between the two ends. This CDR3 spans 14 amino acids. Germline V gene lookup returns CDR1 LGHNA and CDR2 YNFKEQ. The CDR3 loop is CASSQTGSNQPQHF. CDR3 DNA: TGTGCCAGCAGCCAAACCGGTAGCAATCAGCCCCAGCATTTT.

This clonotype was detected many times. The V and J genes are TRBV4-2 and TRBJ2-7; the D gene could be TRBD1 or TRBD2 (5 bases each). V was trimmed by 0 bases and J by 4 bases, leaving 13 bases between them. The CDR3 extends over 15 amino acids. Germline-derived CDR1 and CDR2 are LGHNA and YNFKEQ. For the CDR3, the DNA is TGTGCCAGCAGCCAAGATCCCGGGACGGTATACGAGCAGTACTTC. This sequence encodes CASSQDPGTVYEQYF.

The chain carries TRBV3-1 and TRBJ2-3, with 8 bases aligning to TRBD2. The trim removed 4 bases at V and 5 bases at J, leaving 8 bases unmatched. In germline, CDR1 is LGHDT, CDR2 YNNKEL (reference sequence). CDR3 length: 15 amino acids. CDR3: CASSRPGGPRDTQYF. In DNA, the CDR3 is TGTGCCAGCAGCCGGCCGGGAGGGCCAAGAGATACGCAGTATTTT.

The CDR3 sequence is CASREVYKPAGYEQYF. The DNA for the CDR3 is TGTGCCAGCAGGGAGGTCTACAAGCCCGCCGGGTACGAGCAGTACTTC. The chain carries TRBV7-2 and TRBJ2-7, with a tentative D call TRBD2 (5 bases). Trimming shortened V by 6 bases and J by 4 bases, and 22 bases separated the two germline ends. Germline-derived CDR1 and CDR2 are SGHTA and FQGNSA. The CDR3 runs 16 residues.

This clonotype has just a few counts. This chain connects TRBV18 to TRBJ1-2; maybe TRBD1 (5 bases). CDR1 and CDR2 (germline): KGHSH, LQKENI. CDR3 length: 17 amino acids. V lost 4 bases and J 8 bases, leaving 26 bases between the germline ends. In DNA form, the CDR3 reads TGTGCCAGCTCACGTCGGAATACCGGGACGGAAACGGGCGGCTACACCTTC. Translating it yields CASSRRNTGTETGGYTF.

This clonotype has at least ten counts. The chain links TRBV4-3 to TRBJ1-4, with D unclear. The CDR3 contains 15 residues. CDR1 LGHNA and CDR2 YSLEER come from the germline V gene. V was shortened by 0 bases and J by 5 bases, with 10 bases between the two germline ends. CDR3 DNA: TGCGCCAGCAGCCAAGATTACACCCGCAATGAAAAACTGTTTTTT. Amino acid sequence: CASSQDYTRNEKLFF.